The rows below give T cell receptor beta chains drawn from one sample of a study of shared clonotypes between healthy human individuals. Sequenced by immunoSEQ multiplex PCR; TCRdb stores in-frame clones only, minus some. The sample shows approximately 2.1 million clones, over 90% of them seen only once. The sequencing sample was made of naive CD4+ T cells from PBMCs. These TCRs come from a man between 18 and 29 years old in good health. Some clones in this sample may be carry-over from other donors' samples. Each CDR3 is given with its conserved first and last residue.

v_call	j_call	cdr3_aa
TRBV2	TRBJ1-5	CASTAGTTGVERYNF
TRBV18	TRBJ2-1	CASSPWREDYNEQFF
TRBV2	TRBJ2-7	CASRTSYEQYF
TRBV4-1	TRBJ1-1	CASSQVGMEVLAFF
TRBV10-3	TRBJ2-1	CAISDRRALSFNEQFF
TRBV5-4	TRBJ2-1	CASRPPGLAFNEQFF
TRBV7-8	TRBJ2-2	CASSLVAGGPYTGELFF
TRBV6-1	TRBJ1-5	CASRNSPPGPQHF
TRBV6-6	TRBJ2-7	CASRAPGRIYEQYF
TRBV4-2	TRBJ2-7	CASSLGLAGAYEQYF
TRBV14	TRBJ1-2	CASSQQTGYGYTF
TRBV28	TRBJ2-2	CASSSPGLLNTGELFF
TRBV5-5	TRBJ1-1	CASSQQLTGADEAFF
TRBV6-5	TRBJ2-7	CASSASGSGSYEQYF
TRBV5-1	TRBJ2-2	CASSLASSQGELFF
TRBV5-1	TRBJ2-7	CASSREAGGGYEQYF
TRBV29-1	TRBJ2-1	CSVEGGVAGSSYNEQFF
TRBV28	TRBJ1-5	CASSQGTQPQHF
TRBV5-7	TRBJ1-1	CASSLVDSLDLMNTEAFF
TRBV5-4	TRBJ2-1	CASSLDTGTKGNEQFF
TRBV5-1	TRBJ2-1	CASSRGTSGRAEINEQFF
TRBV5-4	TRBJ2-3	CASSTGTSGRGTDTQYF
TRBV18	TRBJ1-2	CASSRGQTKQGYTF
TRBV6-5	TRBJ1-1	CASSYGGGGWNTEAFF
TRBV9	TRBJ2-5	CASSVDGRLGETQYF
TRBV18	TRBJ2-7	CASSPGPKSSYEQYF
TRBV5-1	TRBJ2-3	CASSLDPLGTDTQYF
TRBV5-4	TRBJ2-7	CASSLGGQAPWEQYF
TRBV7-2	TRBJ1-1	CASSTDSYTEAFF
TRBV6-5	TRBJ1-5	CASSYSQLPQHF
TRBV30	TRBJ1-2	CAWSVGTGYGYTF
TRBV5-4	TRBJ2-7	CASSVNRARPSEQYF
TRBV27	TRBJ2-7	CASSFEGFGEQYF
TRBV6-1	TRBJ1-1	CASRVPMNTEAFF
TRBV11-1	TRBJ2-7	CASSSPSHGGRAREQYF
TRBV6-1	TRBJ2-2	CASSRLTGHTGELFF
TRBV5-1	TRBJ2-2	CASSLMAAANTGELFF